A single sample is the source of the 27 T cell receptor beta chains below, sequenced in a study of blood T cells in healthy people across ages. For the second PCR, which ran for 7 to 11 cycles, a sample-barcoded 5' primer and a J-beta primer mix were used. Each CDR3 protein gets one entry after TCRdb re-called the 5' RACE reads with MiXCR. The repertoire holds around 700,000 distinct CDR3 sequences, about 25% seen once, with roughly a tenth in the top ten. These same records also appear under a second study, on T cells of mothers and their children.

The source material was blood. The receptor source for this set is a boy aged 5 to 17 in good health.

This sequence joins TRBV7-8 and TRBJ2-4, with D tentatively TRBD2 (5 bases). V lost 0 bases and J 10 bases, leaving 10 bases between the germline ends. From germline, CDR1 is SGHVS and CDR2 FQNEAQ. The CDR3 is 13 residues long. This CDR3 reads CASSLAASSIQYF. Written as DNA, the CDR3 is TGTGCCAGCAGCTTAGCGGCTAGCAGTATTCAGTACTTC.

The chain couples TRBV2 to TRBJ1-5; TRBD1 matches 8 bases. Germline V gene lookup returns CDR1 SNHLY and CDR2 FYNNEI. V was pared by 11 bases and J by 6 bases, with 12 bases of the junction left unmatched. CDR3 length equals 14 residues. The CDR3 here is CAGTGGQGGQPQHF. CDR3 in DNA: TGTGCCGGTACTGGTGGACAGGGAGGTCAGCCCCAGCATTTT.

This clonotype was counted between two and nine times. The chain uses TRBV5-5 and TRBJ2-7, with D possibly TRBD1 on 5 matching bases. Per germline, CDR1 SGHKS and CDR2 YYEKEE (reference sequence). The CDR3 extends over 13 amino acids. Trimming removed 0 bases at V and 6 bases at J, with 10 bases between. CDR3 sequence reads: CASSLGQGLEQYF. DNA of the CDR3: TGTGCCAGCAGCTTGGGTCAGGGCCTCGAGCAGTACTTC. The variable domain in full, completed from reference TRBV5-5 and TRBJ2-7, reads DAGVTQSPTHLIKTRGQQVTLRCSPISGHKSVSWYQQVLGQGPQFIFQYYEKEERGRGNFPDRFSARQFPNYSSELNVNALLLGDSALYLCASSLGQGLEQYFGPGTRLTVT.

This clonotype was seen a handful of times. CDR3 residues: CASRDGPAFF. The CDR3 DNA follows: TGTGCCAGCAGGGACGGTCCGGCTTTCTTT. J is TRBJ1-1 and V is TRBV2; D gene unclear. Trimming removed 6 bases at V and 11 bases at J, with 10 bases between. CDR1 is SNHLY and CDR2 is FYNNEI in the germline V gene. The CDR3 contains 10 residues.

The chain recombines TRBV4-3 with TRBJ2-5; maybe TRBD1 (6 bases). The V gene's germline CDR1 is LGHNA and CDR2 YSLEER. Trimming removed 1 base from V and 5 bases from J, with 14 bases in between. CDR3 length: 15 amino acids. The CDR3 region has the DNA TGCGCCAGCAGCCAAGTTGGGACACACACGGAGACCCAGTACTTC. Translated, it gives CASSQVGTHTETQYF.

CDR3 amino acids: CASSDETPYEQYF. The CDR3 bases are TGTGCCAGCAGCGACGAGACCCCTTACGAGCAGTACTTC. The V gene is TRBV6-2 or TRBV6-3, the J gene TRBJ2-1; unclear D gene. Gene TRBJ2-7 matches the end of the DNA better, so the J call may be wrong. Germline V CDR1 and CDR2: MNHEY, SVGEGT. The CDR3 runs to 13 residues.

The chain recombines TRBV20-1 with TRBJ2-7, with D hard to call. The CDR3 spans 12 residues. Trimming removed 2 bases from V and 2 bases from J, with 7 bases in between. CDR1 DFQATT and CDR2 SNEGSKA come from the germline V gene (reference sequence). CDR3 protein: CSARHYTYEQYF. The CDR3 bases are TGCAGTGCTAGACATTACACCTACGAGCAGTACTTC.

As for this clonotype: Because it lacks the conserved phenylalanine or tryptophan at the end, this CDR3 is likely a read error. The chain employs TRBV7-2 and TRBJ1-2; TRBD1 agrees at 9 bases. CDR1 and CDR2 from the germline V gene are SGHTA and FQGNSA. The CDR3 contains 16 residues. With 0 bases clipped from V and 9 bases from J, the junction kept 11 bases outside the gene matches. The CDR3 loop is CASSLAPLGQGRSYTL. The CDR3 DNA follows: TGTGCCAGCAGCTTAGCCCCCCTGGGACAGGGTAGAAGCTACACCCTC.

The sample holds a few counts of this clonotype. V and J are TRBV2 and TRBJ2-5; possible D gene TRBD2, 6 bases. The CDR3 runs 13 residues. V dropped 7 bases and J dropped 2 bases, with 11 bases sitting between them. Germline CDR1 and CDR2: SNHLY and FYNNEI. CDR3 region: CASIPSDQETQYF. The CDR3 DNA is TGTGCCAGCATCCCTAGCGATCAAGAGACCCAGTACTTC.

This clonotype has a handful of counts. As DNA, the CDR3 is TGTGCCAGCAGCCCCAGCGGGGAGTCGGCTTACGAGCAGTACTTC. It encodes CASSPSGESAYEQYF. The rearrangement joins TRBV4-2 to TRBJ2-7; TRBD2 agrees at 7 bases. The CDR3 sequence is 15 residues long. Germline V CDR1 and CDR2: LGHNA, YNFKEQ. Unmatched junction bases numbered 10, after V lost 4 bases and J lost 4 bases.

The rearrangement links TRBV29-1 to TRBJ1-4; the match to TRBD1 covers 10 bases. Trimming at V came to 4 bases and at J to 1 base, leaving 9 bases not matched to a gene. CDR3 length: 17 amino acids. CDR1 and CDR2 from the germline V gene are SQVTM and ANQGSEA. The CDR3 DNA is TGCAGCGTTGGCGGTCCGGGACAGGGGAGAACTAATGAAAAACTGTTTTTT. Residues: CSVGGPGQGRTNEKLFF.

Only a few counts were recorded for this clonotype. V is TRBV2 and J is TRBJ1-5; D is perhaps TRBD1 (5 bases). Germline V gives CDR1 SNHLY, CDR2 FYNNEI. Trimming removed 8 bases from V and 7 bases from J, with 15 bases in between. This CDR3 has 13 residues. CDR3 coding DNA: TGTGCCAGCGCCAGACAGAACCTACAGCCCCAGCATTTT. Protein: CASARQNLQPQHF. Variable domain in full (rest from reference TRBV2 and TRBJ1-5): EPEVTQTPSHQVTQMGQEVILRCVPISNHLYFYWYRQILGQKVEFLVSFYNNEISEKSEIFDDQFSVERPDGSNFTLKIRSTKLEDSAMYFCASARQNLQPQHFGDGTRLSIL.

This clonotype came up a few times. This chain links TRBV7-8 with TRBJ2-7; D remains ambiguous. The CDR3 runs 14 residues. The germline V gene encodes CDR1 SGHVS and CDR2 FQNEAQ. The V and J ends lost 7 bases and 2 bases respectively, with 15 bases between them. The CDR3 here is CASTRPGNPYEQYF. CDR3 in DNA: TGTGCCAGCACCCGTCCAGGAAACCCCTACGAGCAGTACTTC.

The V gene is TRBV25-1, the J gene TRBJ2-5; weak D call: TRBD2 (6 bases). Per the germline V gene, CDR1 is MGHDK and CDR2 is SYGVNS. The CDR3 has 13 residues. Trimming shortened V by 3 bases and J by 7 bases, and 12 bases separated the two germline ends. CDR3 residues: CASSEGGSGTQYF. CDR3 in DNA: TGTGCCAGCAGTGAGGGAGGATCTGGGACCCAGTACTTC.

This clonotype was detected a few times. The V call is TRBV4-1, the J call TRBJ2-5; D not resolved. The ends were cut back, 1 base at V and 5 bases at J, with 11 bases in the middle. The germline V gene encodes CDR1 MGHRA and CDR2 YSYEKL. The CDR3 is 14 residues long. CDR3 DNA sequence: TGCGCCAGCAGCCAAGGGGCCAAGAGGGAGACCCAGTACTTC. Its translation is CASSQGAKRETQYF.

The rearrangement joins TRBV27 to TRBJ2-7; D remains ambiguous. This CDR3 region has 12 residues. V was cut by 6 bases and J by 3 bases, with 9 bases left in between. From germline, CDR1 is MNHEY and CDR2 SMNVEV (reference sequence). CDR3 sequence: CASRGDNYEQYF. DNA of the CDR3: TGTGCCAGCAGGGGTGACAACTACGAGCAGTACTTC.

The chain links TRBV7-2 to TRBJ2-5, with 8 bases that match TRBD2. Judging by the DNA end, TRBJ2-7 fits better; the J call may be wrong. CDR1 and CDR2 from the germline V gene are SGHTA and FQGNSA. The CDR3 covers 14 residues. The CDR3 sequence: CASSSGLEAYEQYF. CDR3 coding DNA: TGTGCCAGCAGCTCGGGACTAGAGGCCTACGAGCAGTACTTC.

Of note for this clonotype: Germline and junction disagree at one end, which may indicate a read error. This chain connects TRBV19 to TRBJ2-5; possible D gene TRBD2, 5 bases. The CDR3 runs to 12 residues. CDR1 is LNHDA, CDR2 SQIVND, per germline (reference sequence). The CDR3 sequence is CASSGVGNERFF. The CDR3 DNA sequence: TGTGCCAGTTCAGGAGTGGGCAATGAGCGGTTCTTC. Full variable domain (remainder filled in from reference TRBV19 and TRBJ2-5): DGGITQSPKYLFRKEGQNVTLSCEQNLNHDAMYWYRQDPGQGLRLIYYSQIVNDFQKGDIAEGYSVSREKKESFPLTVTSAQKNPTAFYLCASSGVGNERFFGPGTRLLVL.

The CDR3 DNA follows: TGCGCCAGCAGCCAAAGGGTAGCGGGAGACGAATACGAGCAGTACTTC. Translated, it gives CASSQRVAGDEYEQYF. V usage is TRBV4-1 and J usage is TRBJ2-7; 9 bases fit TRBD2. V was clipped by 2 bases and J by 4 bases; unmatched bases: 9. The CDR3 consists of 16 residues. Germline V CDR1 and CDR2: MGHRA, YSYEKL.

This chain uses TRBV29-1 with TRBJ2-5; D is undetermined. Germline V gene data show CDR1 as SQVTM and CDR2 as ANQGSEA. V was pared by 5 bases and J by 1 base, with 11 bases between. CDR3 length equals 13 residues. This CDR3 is CSVLWSPQETQYF. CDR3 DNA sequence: TGCAGCGTTCTCTGGTCCCCCCAAGAGACCCAGTACTTC. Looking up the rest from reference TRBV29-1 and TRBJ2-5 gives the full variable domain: SAVISQKPSRDICQRGTSLTIQCQVDSQVTMMFWYRQQPGQSLTLIATANQGSEATYESGFVIDKFPISRPNLTFSTLTVSNMSPEDSSIYLCSVLWSPQETQYFGPGTRLLVL.

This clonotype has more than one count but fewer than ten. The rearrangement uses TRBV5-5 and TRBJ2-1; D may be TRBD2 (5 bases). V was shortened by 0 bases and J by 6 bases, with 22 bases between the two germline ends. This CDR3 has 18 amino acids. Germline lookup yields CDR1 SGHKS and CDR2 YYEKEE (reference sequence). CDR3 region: CASSLGAPGVYGTNEQFF. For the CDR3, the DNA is TGTGCCAGCAGCTTGGGGGCCCCCGGGGTCTACGGTACCAATGAGCAGTTCTTC.

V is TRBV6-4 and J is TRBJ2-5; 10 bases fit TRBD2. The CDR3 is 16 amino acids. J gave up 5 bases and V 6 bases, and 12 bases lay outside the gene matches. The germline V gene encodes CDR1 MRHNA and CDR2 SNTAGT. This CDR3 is CASSDHSGGNRETQYF. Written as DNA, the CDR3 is TGTGCCAGCAGCGACCATAGCGGGGGGAACCGGGAGACCCAGTACTTC.

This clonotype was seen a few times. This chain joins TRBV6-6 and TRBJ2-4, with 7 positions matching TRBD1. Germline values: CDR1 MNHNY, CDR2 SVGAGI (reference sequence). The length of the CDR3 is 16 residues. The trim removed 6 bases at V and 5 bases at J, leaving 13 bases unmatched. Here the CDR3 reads CASRTVGRGRENIQYF. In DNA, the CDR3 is TGTGCCAGCAGAACCGTCGGTAGGGGGCGGGAAAACATTCAGTACTTC.

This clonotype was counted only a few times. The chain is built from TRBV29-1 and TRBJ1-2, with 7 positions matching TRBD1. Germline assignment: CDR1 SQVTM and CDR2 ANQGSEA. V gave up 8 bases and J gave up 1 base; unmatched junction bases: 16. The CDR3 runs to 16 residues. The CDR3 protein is CSSWAGGGSINYGYTF. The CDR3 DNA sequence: TGCAGCTCATGGGCAGGGGGAGGATCAATTAACTATGGCTACACCTTC.

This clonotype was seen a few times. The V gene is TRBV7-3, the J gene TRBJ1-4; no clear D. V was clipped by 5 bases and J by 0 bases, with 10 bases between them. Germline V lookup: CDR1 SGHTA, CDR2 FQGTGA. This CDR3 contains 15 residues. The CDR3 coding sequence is TGTGCCAGCAGCGTTCTGACCCCAACTAATGAAAAACTGTTTTTT. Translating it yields CASSVLTPTNEKLFF.

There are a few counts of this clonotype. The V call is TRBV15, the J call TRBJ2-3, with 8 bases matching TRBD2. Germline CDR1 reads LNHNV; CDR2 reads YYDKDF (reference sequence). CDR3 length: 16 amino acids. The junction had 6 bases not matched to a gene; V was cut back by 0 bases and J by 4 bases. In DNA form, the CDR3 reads TGTGCCACCAGCAGAGATATCAGCGGGAGTCCAGATACGCAGTATTTT. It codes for CATSRDISGSPDTQYF.

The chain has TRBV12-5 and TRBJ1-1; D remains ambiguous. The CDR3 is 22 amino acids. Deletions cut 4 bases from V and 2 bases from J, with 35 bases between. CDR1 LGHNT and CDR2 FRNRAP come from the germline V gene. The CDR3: CASGSTQKTSKSPSTDNTEAFF. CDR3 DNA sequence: TGTGCTAGTGGTTCCACTCAAAAGACCAGCAAGTCGCCTTCGACCGACAACACTGAAGCTTTCTTT.